The 22 T cell receptor beta chains reported below all come from one sample, sequenced in a study of blood T cell repertoires in COVID-19. Profiling relied on immunoSEQ multiplex PCR, and the TCRdb table lists in-frame clones only, not all of them. The table shows about 75,000 clones, with roughly 91% occurring only once. Sequenced input: peripheral blood. The receptors were sampled from a human donor in a cohort sampled during active COVID-19.

This chain links TRBV2 with TRBJ1-2; no definite D call. CDR1 and CDR2 (germline): SNHLY, FYNNEI. CDR3 length: 13 residues. Trimming removed 0 bases from V and 3 bases from J, with 5 bases in between. CDR3 coding DNA: TGTGCCAGCAGTGAAGCGCGCTACTATGGCTACACCTTC. Amino acids: CASSEARYYGYTF.

The chain is built from TRBV5-1 and TRBJ1-4; D remains ambiguous. Trimming left V 4 bases short and J 0 bases short, with 10 bases between. Looked up from germline, CDR1 is SGHRS and CDR2 is YFSETQ. The CDR3 is 15 residues long. The CDR3 nucleotides read TGCGCCAGCAGCCCAACGCAGGCAACTAATGAAAAACTGTTTTTT. Its protein is CASSPTQATNEKLFF.

This clone came up once. The genes are TRBV5-1 and TRBJ2-3, with 11 bases aligning to TRBD1. The CDR3 contains 16 residues. V shed 2 bases, J shed 2 bases, and the junction held 4 bases outside the gene matches. CDR1 is SGHRS and CDR2 is YFSETQ in the germline V gene. Written as DNA, the CDR3 is TGCGCCAGCAGCTTCCGGACAGGGGGCTTCACAGATACGCAGTATTTT. Translating it yields CASSFRTGGFTDTQYF.

Details on this clone: Germline is not matched at one junction end, which may reflect a read error. This rearrangement joins TRBV18 to TRBJ2-7; D perhaps matches TRBD1 (6 bases). This CDR3 contains 14 residues. The germline V gene encodes CDR1 KGHSH and CDR2 LQKENI. The CDR3 sequence: CASSPPGHPYEQYF. The CDR3 DNA reads as TGTGCCAGCTCGCCACCGGGACACCCCTACGAGCAGTACTTC.

The V call is TRBV5-5, the J call TRBJ2-5, with TRBD1 matching 7 bases. The CDR3 is 14 amino acids. Germline assignment: CDR1 SGHKS and CDR2 YYEKEE (reference sequence). Trimming removed 6 bases from V and 3 bases from J; junction bases left unmatched: 8. The CDR3 region has the DNA TGTGCCAGCACCCGACAGGGTGGGGAAGAGACCCAGTACTTC. Amino acid sequence: CASTRQGGEETQYF.

The chain recombines TRBV6-2 or TRBV6-3 with TRBJ1-1, with a tentative D call TRBD1 (6 bases). V lost 4 bases and J 1 base, leaving 25 bases between the germline ends. This CDR3 has 19 residues. CDR1 and CDR2 from the germline V gene are MNHEY and SVGEGT. CDR3 protein: CASSWQTTRPGAPNTEAFF. CDR3 nucleotides: TGTGCCAGCAGTTGGCAAACAACGCGGCCAGGGGCCCCGAACACTGAAGCTTTCTTT.

The chain has TRBV7-2 and TRBJ1-5; D not resolved. The CDR3 length is 13 residues. Trimming shortened V by 5 bases and J by 0 bases, and 5 bases separated the two germline ends. From germline, CDR1 is SGHTA and CDR2 FQGNSA. The DNA of the CDR3 is TGTGCCAGCAGCCTAAGTAGCAATCAGCCCCAGCATTTT. Residues: CASSLSSNQPQHF.

The CDR3 reads CASSQDVADVRGYTF. DNA for the CDR3: TGCGCCAGCAGCCAAGATGTCGCAGATGTTCGTGGCTACACCTTC. The chain links TRBV4-3 to TRBJ1-2; D call uncertain. CDR1 is LGHNA and CDR2 is YSLEER in the germline V gene. The CDR3 contains 15 residues. The V end was cut by 0 bases, the J end by 7 bases, with 15 bases between.

The chain is built from TRBV6-5 and TRBJ2-1; weak D call: TRBD1 (5 bases). Germline V lookup: CDR1 MNHEY, CDR2 SVGAGI. The CDR3 consists of 14 residues. The V end was cut by 5 bases, the J end by 2 bases, with 10 bases between. The CDR3: CASSPRAAYNEQFF. The CDR3, as DNA: TGTGCCAGCAGTCCCAGGGCGGCCTACAATGAGCAGTTCTTC.

The chain has TRBV18 and TRBJ1-4; TRBD1 aligns across 10 bases. CDR1 and CDR2 (germline): KGHSH, LQKENI. The CDR3 is 15 amino acids. With V trimmed by 3 bases and J by 6 bases, 4 bases remained unmatched. The CDR3 DNA reads TGTGCCAGCTCACCGACCGGGACAGGGGATGAAAAACTGTTTTTT. It specifies CASSPTGTGDEKLFF. The full variable domain, rest sourced from reference TRBV18 and TRBJ1-4, is NAGVMQNPRHLVRRRGQEARLRCSPMKGHSHVYWYRQLPEEGLKFMVYLQKENIIDESGMPKERFSAEFPKEGPSILRIQQVVRGDSAAYFCASSPTGTGDEKLFFGSGTQLSVL.

The chain links TRBV7-9 to TRBJ2-1; 7 bases are a match to TRBD1. J lost 1 base, V lost 3 bases, and 0 bases had no gene match. Germline CDR1 is SEHNR and CDR2 is FQNEAQ (reference sequence). This CDR3 region has 14 residues. The CDR3 protein is CASSFRGSYNEQFF. The CDR3 DNA reads as TGTGCCAGCAGCTTCAGGGGGTCCTACAATGAGCAGTTCTTC.

CDR3 amino acids: CASSRARDTEAFF. The CDR3, as DNA: TGCGCCAGCAGCCGCGCTCGGGACACTGAAGCTTTCTTT. The J gene is TRBJ1-1, the V gene TRBV4-1; no firm D call. Trimming cost V 4 bases and J 3 bases, with 9 bases left between them. The CDR3 sequence is 13 residues long. Germline V lookup: CDR1 MGHRA, CDR2 YSYEKL.

The V and J genes are TRBV9 and TRBJ1-2; 7 nucleotides agree with TRBD1. CDR3 length: 15 residues. With 1 base clipped from V and 4 bases from J, the junction kept 7 bases outside the gene matches. Germline loops: CDR1 SGDLS, CDR2 YYNGEE. The CDR3 nucleotides are TGTGCCAGCAGCGTAACAGGGGCCCTATTCTATGGCTACACCTTC. Amino acid sequence: CASSVTGALFYGYTF.

This CDR3 is CASSPRYEQFF. CDR3 DNA sequence: TGTGCCAGCAGCCCCAGGTATGAGCAGTTCTTC. The chain recombines TRBV21-1 with TRBJ2-1; the table gives TRBD1 as D, unverified against the DNA. TRBV21-1 is a recognized pseudogene. The CDR3 runs 11 residues.

The chain combines TRBV19 with TRBJ2-7, with 9 bases that match TRBD2. Germline CDR1 and CDR2: LNHDA and SQIVND (reference sequence). The CDR3 contains 15 residues. The junction had 9 bases not matched to a gene; V was cut back by 5 bases and J by 4 bases. CDR3 nucleotide sequence: TGTGCCAGTAGTCCGGTAGCGGGAGCGGGTTACGAGCAGTACTTC. Translation: CASSPVAGAGYEQYF.

This chain links TRBV5-1 with TRBJ2-3; TRBD2 matches at 9 bases. The J segment lost 4 bases and the V segment lost 2 bases, leaving 8 bases of the junction unmatched. The germline V gene encodes CDR1 SGHRS and CDR2 YFSETQ. The CDR3 length is 16 residues. CDR3 residues: CASSFITAGGSDTQYF. CDR3 nucleotide sequence: TGCGCCAGCAGCTTCATTACGGCGGGAGGGTCAGATACGCAGTATTTT.

This chain uses TRBV19 with TRBJ1-6, with D possibly TRBD1 on 6 matching bases. V was pared by 5 bases and J by 3 bases, with 11 bases between. From germline, CDR1 is LNHDA and CDR2 SQIVND (reference sequence). The CDR3 extends over 15 amino acids. This CDR3 reads CASSPQGGYNSPLHF. CDR3 DNA: TGTGCCAGTAGTCCCCAAGGGGGCTATAATTCACCCCTCCACTTT.

The chain joins TRBV5-1 to TRBJ1-6; the D gene is possibly TRBD1 (5 bases). Germline CDR1 is SGHRS and CDR2 is YFSETQ. Trimming cost V 0 bases and J 5 bases, with 12 bases left between them. The CDR3 length is 16 residues. The CDR3 nucleotides are TGCGCCAGCAGCTTGGGGGAGGGGTTGAATAATTCACCCCTCCACTTT. It codes for CASSLGEGLNNSPLHF.

This clone is a singleton in its sample. The chain links TRBV2 to TRBJ2-1, with 12 bases that match TRBD1. CDR3 length: 15 amino acids. Germline assignment: CDR1 SNHLY and CDR2 FYNNEI. V trimming: 5 bases; J trimming: 3 bases; junction bases outside the gene matches: 2. The CDR3 DNA is TGTGCCAGCAGTTGGGACAGGGGGCTCTACAATGAGCAGTTCTTC. Translation gives CASSWDRGLYNEQFF.

The rearrangement joins TRBV29-1 to TRBJ1-1; D remains unclear. The CDR3 length is 12 residues. V lost 5 bases, J lost 0 bases, and 7 bases lay in between. The germline CDR1 and CDR2 sequences are SQVTM and ANQGSEA. The DNA of the CDR3 is TGCAGCGTTTTCCCAGTGAACACTGAAGCTTTCTTT. Protein product: CSVFPVNTEAFF. Filled out from reference TRBV29-1 and TRBJ1-1, the complete variable domain reads SAVISQKPSRDICQRGTSLTIQCQVDSQVTMMFWYRQQPGQSLTLIATANQGSEATYESGFVIDKFPISRPNLTFSTLTVSNMSPEDSSIYLCSVFPVNTEAFFGQGTRLTVV.

This clone was observed a single time. The genes are TRBV6-5 and TRBJ2-2; possibly TRBD1 for D (5 bases). V was shortened by 6 bases and J by 5 bases, with 10 bases between the two germline ends. The CDR3 sequence is 13 residues long. Per the germline V gene, CDR1 is MNHEY and CDR2 is SVGAGI. The CDR3, as DNA: TGTGCCAGCAGGCCCACAGGTACCGGGGAGCTGTTTTTT. Amino acid sequence: CASRPTGTGELFF.

CDR3 loop: CASSPRAGQANYGYTF. The CDR3 DNA reads TGCGCCAGCAGCCCGCGCGCTGGACAGGCGAACTATGGCTACACCTTC. The chain carries TRBV4-1 and TRBJ1-2; 7 positions agree with TRBD1. V was pared by 4 bases and J by 2 bases, with 10 bases of the junction left unmatched. The CDR3 totals 16 residues. The germline gives CDR1 MGHRA, CDR2 YSYEKL.